The clone carrying this T cell receptor (beta chain) came up a few times. At one end the junction does not follow the germline gene, possibly because of a read error. TCRdb itself ran the reads through MiXCR, one entry per CDR3 protein. The profile shows some 300,000 distinct CDR3 sequences, about 8.8% of them singletons. This sample was included in a study of T cell repertoires in cytomegalovirus infection. Per the germline V gene, CDR1 is MGHRA and CDR2 is YSYEKL. The CDR3 is made up of 16 amino acids. J is TRBJ2-1 and V is TRBV4-1; TRBD2 matches at 14 bases. Sequenced sample: PBMCs. This clonotype was obtained from a human donor in good health (CMV status not recorded). Some clones in this sample may be carry-over from other donors' samples. The CDR3 nucleotides read TGTGCCAGCAGCCAAGAAGGGACTAGCGGGGGTGGTGAGCAGTTCTTC. Its protein product is CASSQEGTSGGGEQFF.